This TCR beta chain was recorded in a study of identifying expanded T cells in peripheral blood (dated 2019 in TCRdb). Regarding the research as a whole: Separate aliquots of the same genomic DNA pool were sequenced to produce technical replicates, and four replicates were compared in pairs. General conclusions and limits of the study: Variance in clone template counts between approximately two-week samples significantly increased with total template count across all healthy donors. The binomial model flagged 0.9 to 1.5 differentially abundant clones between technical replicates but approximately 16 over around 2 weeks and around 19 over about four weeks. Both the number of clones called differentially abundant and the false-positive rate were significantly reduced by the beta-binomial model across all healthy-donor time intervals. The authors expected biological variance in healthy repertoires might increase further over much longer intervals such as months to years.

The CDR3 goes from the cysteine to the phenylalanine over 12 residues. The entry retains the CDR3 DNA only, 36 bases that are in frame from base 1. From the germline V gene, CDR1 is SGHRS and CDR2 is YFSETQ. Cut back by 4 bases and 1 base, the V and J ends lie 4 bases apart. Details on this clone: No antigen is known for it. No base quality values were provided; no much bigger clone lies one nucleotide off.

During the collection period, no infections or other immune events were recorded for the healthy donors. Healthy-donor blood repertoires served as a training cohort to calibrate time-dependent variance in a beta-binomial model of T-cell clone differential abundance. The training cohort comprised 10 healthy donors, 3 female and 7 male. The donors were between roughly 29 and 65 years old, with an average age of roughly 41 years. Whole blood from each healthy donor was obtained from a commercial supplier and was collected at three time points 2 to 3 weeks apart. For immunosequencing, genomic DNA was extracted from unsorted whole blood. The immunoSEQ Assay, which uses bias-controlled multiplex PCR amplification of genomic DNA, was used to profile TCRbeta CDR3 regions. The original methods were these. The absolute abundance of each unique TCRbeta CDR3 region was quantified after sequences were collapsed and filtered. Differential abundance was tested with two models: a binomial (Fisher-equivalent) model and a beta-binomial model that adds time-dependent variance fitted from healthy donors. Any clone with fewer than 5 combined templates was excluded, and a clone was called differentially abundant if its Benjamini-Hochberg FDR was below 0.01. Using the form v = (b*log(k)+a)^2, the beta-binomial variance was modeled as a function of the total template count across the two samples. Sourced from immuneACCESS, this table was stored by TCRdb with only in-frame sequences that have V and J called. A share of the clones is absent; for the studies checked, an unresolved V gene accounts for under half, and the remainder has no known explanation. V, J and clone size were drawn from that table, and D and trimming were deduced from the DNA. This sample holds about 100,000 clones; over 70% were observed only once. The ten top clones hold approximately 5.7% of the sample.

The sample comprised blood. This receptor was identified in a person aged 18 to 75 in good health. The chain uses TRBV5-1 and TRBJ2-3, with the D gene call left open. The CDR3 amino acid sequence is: CASSAGTDTQYF. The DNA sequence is TGCGCCAGCAGCGCCGGCACAGATACGCAGTATTTT. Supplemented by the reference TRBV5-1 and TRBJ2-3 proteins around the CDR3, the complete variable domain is KAGVTQTPRYLIKTRGQQVTLSCSPISGHRSVSWYQQTPGQGLQFLFEYFSETQRNKGNFPGRFSGRQFSNSRSEMNVSTLELGDSALYLCASSAGTDTQYFGPGTRLTVL.